The 29 T cell receptor beta chains given below trace back to one sample, sequenced in a study of Graves' ophthalmopathy and Graves' hyperthyroidism. TCR beta CDR3 regions were amplified from RNA transcripts. The library came from an HTBI-primed first-round RT-PCR and a second-round multiplex PCR. Using its own MiXCR run on the multiplex PCR reads, TCRdb lists one record per CDR3 protein. This sample yields roughly 230,000 distinct CDR3 sequences, of which 20% to 25% are seen a single time; around 40% belongs to the top ten. Sample: peripheral blood. The origin of the receptors is a woman aged 45-65 years with Graves' ophthalmopathy.

This clonotype was seen at least ten times. V usage is TRBV5-1 and J usage is TRBJ1-1; D gene unclear. Trimming shortened V by 1 base and J by 2 bases, and 9 bases separated the two germline ends. This CDR3 has 14 residues. Germline CDR1 and CDR2: SGHRS and YFSETQ. The CDR3: CASSLQTINTEAFF. The CDR3 nucleotides are TGCGCCAGCAGCTTGCAGACCATAAACACTGAAGCTTTCTTT. The variable domain in full, with the rest retrieved from reference TRBV5-1 and TRBJ1-1, is KAGVTQTPRYLIKTRGQQVTLSCSPISGHRSVSWYQQTPGQGLQFLFEYFSETQRNKGNFPGRFSGRQFSNSRSEMNVSTLELGDSALYLCASSLQTINTEAFFGQGTRLTVV.

This clonotype was seen at least ten times. This sequence joins TRBV5-6 and TRBJ1-1; D may be TRBD1 (5 bases). In germline, CDR1 is SGHDT, CDR2 YYEEEE. The CDR3 covers 16 residues. Trimming cost V 4 bases and J 5 bases, with 21 bases left between them. CDR3 nucleotides: TGTGCCAGCAGCCGACGGGACCCTATGGTGGGGACTGAAGCTTTCTTT. It encodes CASSRRDPMVGTEAFF.

A few counts support this clonotype. The V gene is TRBV6-1, the J gene TRBJ1-5; unclear D gene. This CDR3 spans 13 amino acids. Trimming took off 7 bases at V and 2 bases at J, with 9 bases between the two ends. Looked up from germline, CDR1 is MNHNS and CDR2 is SASEGT. CDR3 in amino acids: CASKGRGNQPQHF. The CDR3 DNA follows: TGTGCCAGCAAGGGCCGTGGCAATCAGCCCCAGCATTTT.

The chain combines TRBV7-2 with TRBJ2-2; a possible D gene is TRBD1 (5 bases). Deletions cut 5 bases from V and 6 bases from J, with 13 bases between. Germline V gives CDR1 SGHTA, CDR2 FQGNSA. This CDR3 region has 14 residues. The CDR3 nucleotides are TGTGCCAGCAGCACCTCCCAGGGTGCCGGGGAGCTGTTTTTT. Translating gives CASSTSQGAGELFF.

This clonotype was recorded at least ten times. This chain joins TRBV2 and TRBJ2-5; 7 bases line up with TRBD2. Germline trimming cut 8 bases from V and 3 bases from J; bases unmatched to any gene: 3. The germline V gene encodes CDR1 SNHLY and CDR2 FYNNEI. The length of the CDR3 is 12 residues. CDR3 sequence (DNA): TGTGCCAGCGCCCGGGAGGAAGAGACCCAGTACTTC. Protein sequence: CASAREEETQYF.

The sample holds one count of this clonotype. V usage is TRBV25-1 and J usage is TRBJ2-2; D might be TRBD1 or TRBD2, each matching 6 bases. This CDR3 contains 16 residues. Trimming took off 0 bases at V and 2 bases at J, with 10 bases between the two ends. Germline values: CDR1 MGHDK, CDR2 SYGVNS. CDR3 in DNA: TGTGCCAGCAGTGAATATGGGGGGCTTAACACCGGGGAGCTGTTTTTT. The encoded protein is CASSEYGGLNTGELFF. Using reference TRBV25-1 and TRBJ2-2 for the parts outside the CDR3, the full variable domain is EADIYQTPRYLVIGTGKKITLECSQTMGHDKMYWYQQDPGMELHLIHYSYGVNSTEKGDLSSESTVSRIRTEHFPLTLESARPSHTSQYLCASSEYGGLNTGELFFGEGSRLTVL.

In this sample, this clonotype turned up many times. This CDR3 is CSARPGLGYGYTF. The CDR3 DNA reads TGCAGTGCCCGCCCGGGTTTAGGGTATGGCTACACCTTC. This chain uses TRBV20-1 with TRBJ1-2; no definite D call. Germline V gives CDR1 DFQATT, CDR2 SNEGSKA (reference sequence). Trimming left V 6 bases short and J 5 bases short, with 16 bases between. The CDR3 consists of 13 residues.

The sample holds many counts of this clonotype. The rearrangement uses TRBV11-2 and TRBJ2-2; no firm D call. Germline V gene lookup returns CDR1 SGHAT and CDR2 FQNNGV. The length of the CDR3 is 12 residues. Trimming pared 4 bases from V and 7 bases from J, leaving 7 bases between. DNA of the CDR3: TGTGCCAGCAGCTCCTTGTACGGGGAGCTGTTTTTT. Its translation: CASSSLYGELFF.

This clonotype was found many times. This chain connects TRBV15 to TRBJ2-5, with 7 bases that match TRBD1. The ends lost 2 bases at V and 9 bases at J; junction bases unmatched: 9. This CDR3 comprises 14 residues. Per germline, CDR1 LNHNV and CDR2 YYDKDF (reference sequence). The CDR3 DNA sequence: TGTGCCACCAGCAGAAGACAGGGAACACCGGCCCAGTACTTC. Translation gives CATSRRQGTPAQYF.

This clonotype was recorded many times. This chain connects TRBV6-1 to TRBJ1-6, with 7 bases fitting TRBD1. The V gene's germline CDR1 is MNHNS and CDR2 SASEGT. This CDR3 contains 12 residues. V dropped 6 bases and J dropped 7; count of bases not matched to a gene: 0. CDR3 DNA: TGTGCCAGCAGACAGGGGAATTCACCCCTCCACTTT. This codes for CASRQGNSPLHF.

This clonotype was recorded many times. The chain uses TRBV2 and TRBJ2-7; D is uncertain. Germline-derived CDR1 and CDR2 are SNHLY and FYNNEI. Trimming left V 4 bases short and J 5 bases short, with 6 bases between. The CDR3 sequence is 11 residues long. In DNA form, the CDR3 reads TGTGCCAGCAGTGCCTCGAACGAGCAGTACTTC. Protein: CASSASNEQYF.

This clonotype was seen many times. This chain joins TRBV7-2 and TRBJ1-5; TRBD1 might be the D (5 bases). The CDR3 has 15 amino acids. Trimming pared 1 base from V and 5 bases from J, leaving 12 bases between. The V gene's germline CDR1 is SGHTA and CDR2 FQGNSA. The CDR3 reads CASSLVSGSDQPQHF. The CDR3 DNA follows: TGTGCCAGCAGCTTAGTTTCAGGGAGCGATCAGCCCCAGCATTTT.

This clonotype was counted at least ten times. The chain employs TRBV28 and TRBJ1-5, with 8 bases matching TRBD1. Unmatched junction bases numbered 7, after V lost 4 bases and J lost 5 bases. Germline V lookup: CDR1 MDHEN, CDR2 SYDVKM. This CDR3 has 15 residues. The CDR3 sequence is CASSSYGTGHQPQHF. Written as DNA, the CDR3 is TGTGCCAGCAGTTCCTATGGGACAGGCCATCAGCCCCAGCATTTT.

As regards this clonotype: Being one base from a much bigger clone, this may be a read error. This chain connects TRBV18 to TRBJ1-6; no definite D call. Trimming removed 4 bases at V and 5 bases at J, with 12 bases between. This CDR3 region has 15 residues. Germline CDR1 and CDR2: KGHSH and LQKENI. In DNA, the CDR3 is TGTGCCAGCTCACAGGCCGCACTGAATAATTCACCCCTCCACTTT. It translates to CASSQAALNNSPLHF.

This clonotype was seen a handful of times. This sequence joins TRBV2 and TRBJ2-2; 11 bases are a match to TRBD2. Trimming cost V 7 bases and J 6 bases; bases outside gene matches: 7. The CDR3 sequence is 15 residues long. Per the germline V gene, CDR1 is SNHLY and CDR2 is FYNNEI. The chain's CDR3 is CASKRTSGPSGELFF. The CDR3 DNA sequence: TGTGCCAGCAAGCGGACTAGCGGGCCCTCCGGGGAGCTGTTTTTT.

As to this clonotype: A much larger clone lies one base from this, so it may be a read error. This chain links TRBV7-9 with TRBJ2-2; D is uncertain. The CDR3 extends over 14 amino acids. Looked up from germline, CDR1 is SEHNR and CDR2 is FQNEAQ (reference sequence). The CDR3 DNA sequence: TGTGCCAGCGGCTTAAGAGTGGGCACCGGGGAGCTGTTTTTT. It encodes CASGLRVGTGELFF.

This clonotype was seen at least ten times. The rearrangement uses TRBV12-3 or TRBV12-4 and TRBJ1-6; D is uncertain. Trimming took 4 bases from V and 3 from J, leaving 10 bases between them. This CDR3 spans 15 amino acids. CDR3 loop: CASSSAEIYNSPLHF. Here the CDR3 DNA reads TGTGCCAGCAGTTCTGCCGAAATCTATAATTCACCCCTCCACTTT.

There are many counts of this clonotype. This chain links TRBV2 with TRBJ2-7; 12 bases agree with TRBD2. Germline assignment: CDR1 SNHLY and CDR2 FYNNEI. The CDR3 spans 12 residues. V trimming: 6 bases; J trimming: 6 bases; junction bases outside the gene matches: 0. CDR3 bases: TGTGCCAGCAGACTAGCGGGGGGCGAGCAGTACTTC. Its translation: CASRLAGGEQYF.

The V and J genes are TRBV9 and TRBJ2-7; TRBD2 might be the D (7 bases). V lost 4 bases, J lost 7 bases, and 18 bases lay in between. This CDR3 region has 14 residues. Germline-derived CDR1 and CDR2 are SGDLS and YYNGEE. The CDR3 here is CASSPPGGNREQYF. CDR3 nucleotides: TGTGCCAGCAGCCCTCCGGGGGGCAATAGGGAGCAGTACTTC.

There are many counts of this clonotype. The chain is built from TRBV7-3 and TRBJ1-6; possible D gene TRBD1, 5 bases. Germline lookup yields CDR1 SGHTA and CDR2 FQGTGA. The V gene lost 4 bases and the J gene lost 10 bases, with 17 bases spanning the gap. This CDR3 region has 15 residues. The CDR3 nucleotides read TGTGCCAGCAGCTCCACTCAGGGCCCGAGCTCACCCCTCCACTTT. This encodes CASSSTQGPSSPLHF.

This clonotype was seen repeatedly, ten times or more. The V and J genes are TRBV11-2 and TRBJ2-2, with D perhaps matching TRBD1 (6 bases). V lost 5 bases to trimming and J lost 5 bases, with 12 bases between them. Germline values: CDR1 SGHAT, CDR2 FQNNGV. The CDR3 runs to 14 residues. CDR3 nucleotides: TGTGCCAGCAGCAACGGCGGACAGACCGGGGAGCTGTTTTTT. This encodes CASSNGGQTGELFF.

Concerning this clonotype itself: It may be a read error: a sequence one base away is much more abundant. V usage is TRBV4-2 and J usage is TRBJ2-7; D unclear. The V and J ends lost 0 bases and 5 bases respectively, with 8 bases between them. The CDR3 is 13 amino acids. The germline CDR1 and CDR2 sequences are LGHNA and YNFKEQ. The chain's CDR3 is CASSQERSDEQYF. In DNA form, the CDR3 reads TGTGCCAGCAGCCAAGAACGGTCCGACGAGCAGTACTTC.

This clonotype occurred many times. The chain carries TRBV15 and TRBJ2-7; tentative D call: TRBD2 (5 bases). This CDR3 contains 18 residues. Trimming shortened V by 0 bases and J by 5 bases, and 23 bases separated the two germline ends. Germline CDR1 is LNHNV and CDR2 is YYDKDF (reference sequence). The CDR3 bases are TGTGCCACCAGCAGAGATTTTCGTCTGGAGTCCGGGGTCCACGAGCAGTACTTC. Protein: CATSRDFRLESGVHEQYF. The full variable domain, in which reference TRBV15 and TRBJ2-7 provide the parts outside the CDR3, is DAMVIQNPRYQVTQFGKPVTLSCSQTLNHNVMYWYQQKSSQAPKLLFHYYDKDFNNEADTPDNFQSRRPNTSFCFLDIRSPGLGDTAMYLCATSRDFRLESGVHEQYFGPGTRLTVT.

The V call is TRBV4-2, the J call TRBJ1-3; no definite D call. V was clipped by 3 bases and J by 3 bases, with 18 bases between them. This CDR3 spans 17 amino acids. Germline V lookup: CDR1 LGHNA, CDR2 YNFKEQ. The CDR3 region is CASSHPLSRVFGNTIYF. Written as DNA, the CDR3 is TGTGCCAGCAGCCACCCCCTATCCCGGGTGTTTGGAAACACCATATATTTT.

This clonotype was observed a few times. The CDR3 loop is CASSLPLAGGPGETQYF. The CDR3 coding sequence is TGCGCCAGCAGCTTGCCCCTAGCGGGAGGGCCTGGAGAGACCCAGTACTTC. The V gene is TRBV5-1, the J gene TRBJ2-5; 12 nucleotides agree with TRBD2. CDR1 SGHRS and CDR2 YFSETQ come from the germline V gene. The CDR3 loop spans 17 amino acids. V lost 1 base, J lost 4 bases, and 8 bases stayed unmatched.

This clonotype has a handful of counts. The V call is TRBV5-1, the J call TRBJ2-2; D is undetermined. CDR1 and CDR2 (germline): SGHRS, YFSETQ. V was cut by 3 bases and J by 3 bases, with 12 bases left in between. The CDR3 spans 15 residues. The CDR3 bases are TGCGCCAGCAGCTGGACCCCTAGAGACACCGGGGAGCTGTTTTTT. This encodes CASSWTPRDTGELFF. The variable domain in full, with the rest retrieved from reference TRBV5-1 and TRBJ2-2, is KAGVTQTPRYLIKTRGQQVTLSCSPISGHRSVSWYQQTPGQGLQFLFEYFSETQRNKGNFPGRFSGRQFSNSRSEMNVSTLELGDSALYLCASSWTPRDTGELFFGEGSRLTVL.

The CDR3 spells CASSPYREGGYTF. The CDR3, as DNA: TGTGCCAGCTCACCATACAGGGAGGGTGGCTACACCTTC. This chain joins TRBV18 and TRBJ1-2; the D gene is possibly TRBD1 (6 bases). Germline CDR1 is KGHSH and CDR2 is LQKENI. The CDR3 sequence is 13 residues long. V was cut by 2 bases and J by 7 bases, with 11 bases left in between.

This clonotype was counted ten times or more. This chain's CDR3 is CASSIPKDRDLLEAFF. CDR3 bases: TGTGCCAGTAGTATCCCCAAGGACAGGGACCTACTTGAAGCTTTCTTT. This sequence joins TRBV19 and TRBJ1-1; TRBD1 agrees at 8 bases. This CDR3 spans 16 amino acids. V lost 3 bases, J lost 7 bases, and 13 bases stayed unmatched. CDR1 and CDR2 (germline): LNHDA, SQIVND (reference sequence).

This clonotype was counted ten times or more. The gene calls are TRBV15 and TRBJ2-5, with a tentative D call TRBD2 (6 bases). Germline V gives CDR1 LNHNV, CDR2 YYDKDF (reference sequence). The CDR3 contains 16 residues. V was cut by 0 bases and J by 2 bases, with 13 bases left in between. CDR3 sequence reads: CATSRDGTGTQETQYF. As DNA, the CDR3 is TGTGCCACCAGCAGAGATGGAACCGGGACTCAAGAGACCCAGTACTTC. Full variable domain (rest looked up from reference TRBV15 and TRBJ2-5): DAMVIQNPRYQVTQFGKPVTLSCSQTLNHNVMYWYQQKSSQAPKLLFHYYDKDFNNEADTPDNFQSRRPNTSFCFLDIRSPGLGDTAMYLCATSRDGTGTQETQYFGPGTRLLVL.